Listed here are 22 T cell receptor beta chains from one sample, sequenced in a study of cytomegalovirus exposure and HLA in healthy donors. The PCR employed 60 Vbeta primers together with 13 Jbeta primers. Here immunoSEQ multiplex PCR was the method, and the copy in TCRdb shows in-frame clones only, minus some. There are roughly 84,000 clones in the sample; roughly 79% occur only once, and about 5.5% lies in the top ten. The specimen sequenced was PBMCs. These receptors were taken from a male donor in good health and CMV-seropositive.

This clone was observed a handful of times. The V call is TRBV7-9, the J call TRBJ2-7, with D unclear. V was trimmed by 5 bases and J by 6 bases, leaving 17 bases between them. Germline loops: CDR1 SEHNR, CDR2 FQNEAQ (reference sequence). CDR3 length: 14 amino acids. Here the CDR3 reads CASSPHLSSGEQYF. The CDR3 DNA follows: TGTGCCAGCAGCCCCCACTTATCCTCGGGCGAGCAGTACTTC.

The chain carries TRBV7-9 and TRBJ2-5; D may be TRBD2 (6 bases). This CDR3 region has 15 residues. Germline CDR1 SEHNR, CDR2 FQNEAQ (reference sequence). Trimming took 1 base from V and 0 from J, leaving 9 bases between them. The DNA for the CDR3 is TGTGCCAGCAGCTTAGTAGGGACTTACCAAGAGACCCAGTACTTC. The encoded protein is CASSLVGTYQETQYF. Full variable domain (outside the CDR3, taken from reference TRBV7-9 and TRBJ2-5): DTGVSQNPRHKITKRGQNVTFRCDPISEHNRLYWYRQTLGQGPEFLTYFQNEAQLEKSRLLSDRFSAERPKGSFSTLEIQRTEQGDSAMYLCASSLVGTYQETQYFGPGTRLLVL.

This clone came up once. The chain couples TRBV6-5 to TRBJ2-7, with D maybe TRBD1 (7 bases). Trimming cost V 6 bases and J 3 bases, with 15 bases left between them. In germline, CDR1 is MNHEY, CDR2 SVGAGI. This CDR3 has 14 amino acids. CDR3 in amino acids: CASRRGTDLYEQYF. CDR3 sequence (DNA): TGTGCCAGCAGACGCGGGACAGACCTCTACGAGCAGTACTTC.

The chain employs TRBV5-4 and TRBJ2-7; perhaps TRBD2 as D (6 bases). With 2 bases removed from V and 7 bases from J, the gap between germline ends came to 10 bases. The CDR3 consists of 12 residues. Germline CDR1 SGHNT, CDR2 YYREEE (reference sequence). The CDR3 reads CASSLASGEQYF. As DNA, the CDR3 is TGTGCCAGCAGCTTAGCGAGCGGGGAGCAGTACTTC.

The V gene is TRBV2, the J gene TRBJ1-5; D is unresolved. Per the germline V gene, CDR1 is SNHLY and CDR2 is FYNNEI. This CDR3 spans 13 amino acids. Trimming took 6 bases from V and 7 from J, leaving 13 bases between them. The CDR3 DNA reads TGTGCCAGCAGCGCAGAGAACAGCCAGCCCCAGCATTTT. This encodes CASSAENSQPQHF.

The V gene is TRBV6-5, the J gene TRBJ1-1; a weak D match, TRBD1 (5 bases). Between the trimmed V and J ends, which lost 7 bases and 3 bases, there was a span of 18 bases. This CDR3 has 15 amino acids. Germline CDR1 reads MNHEY; CDR2 reads SVGAGI. The CDR3 sequence is CASKGEPGGDTEAFF. For the CDR3, the DNA is TGTGCCAGCAAGGGTGAGCCGGGGGGAGACACTGAAGCTTTCTTT.

A few counts support this clone. V is TRBV5-1 and J is TRBJ1-2, with 7 bases lining up with TRBD1. The germline V gene encodes CDR1 SGHRS and CDR2 YFSETQ. The CDR3 is 15 amino acids. J gave up 4 bases and V 3 bases, and 9 bases lay outside the gene matches. CDR3 loop: CASSSRTGMSYGYTF. The CDR3 nucleotides read TGCGCCAGCAGCTCCCGGACAGGAATGAGCTATGGCTACACCTTC.

J is TRBJ2-3 and V is TRBV7-9, with no clear D. The CDR3 loop spans 14 amino acids. V gave up 6 bases and J gave up 5 bases, with 15 bases separating them. CDR1 SEHNR and CDR2 FQNEAQ come from the germline V gene (reference sequence). CDR3 in DNA: TGTGCCAGCAGATCGCCCGGGTCGCAAGATACGCAGTATTTT. Protein product: CASRSPGSQDTQYF.

This clone appeared once. The chain's CDR3 is CATRKGGGPGETQYF. The CDR3 DNA follows: TGTGCCACCCGGAAGGGGGGAGGGCCAGGAGAGACCCAGTACTTC. This chain links TRBV7-6 with TRBJ2-5; the D gene is possibly TRBD2 (7 bases). Trimming shortened V by 10 bases and J by 4 bases, and 22 bases separated the two germline ends. This CDR3 spans 15 amino acids. The germline V gene has CDR1 SGHVS and CDR2 FNYEAQ.

In this sample, this clone turned up a few times. This chain joins TRBV27 and TRBJ1-3; no reliable D call. Germline V CDR1 and CDR2: MNHEY, SMNVEV (reference sequence). CDR3 length: 16 amino acids. The ends were cut back, 2 bases at V and 0 bases at J, with 11 bases in the middle. The CDR3 region has the DNA TGTGCCAGCAGTTTAGAGGACGGGAACTCTGGAAACACCATATATTTT. It specifies CASSLEDGNSGNTIYF.

This clone was seen a single time. The V call is TRBV5-1, the J call TRBJ2-5; no clear D. The germline gives CDR1 SGHRS, CDR2 YFSETQ. The V end was cut by 3 bases, the J end by 0 bases, with 6 bases between. The CDR3 contains 13 residues. This chain's CDR3 is CASSSGYQETQYF. The CDR3 DNA reads TGCGCCAGCAGCTCCGGGTACCAAGAGACCCAGTACTTC.

The chain is built from TRBV30 and TRBJ1-6; D ambiguous. With 2 bases removed from V and 7 bases from J, the gap between germline ends came to 9 bases. This CDR3 has 13 residues. CDR1 and CDR2 (germline): GTSNPN, SVGIG (reference sequence). The CDR3 loop reads CAWSFGENSPLHF. DNA of the CDR3: TGTGCCTGGAGTTTCGGGGAGAATTCACCCCTCCACTTT.

This clone was observed a handful of times. V gene TRBV19 combines with J gene TRBJ2-1; 7 bases agree with TRBD2. V gave up 5 bases and J gave up 7 bases; unmatched junction bases: 8. The length of the CDR3 is 14 residues. The germline V gene has CDR1 LNHDA and CDR2 SQIVND (reference sequence). The CDR3 DNA reads as TGTGCCAGTAGTCCCCGACTAGCTCCTAATGAGCAGTTCTTC. Protein: CASSPRLAPNEQFF.

V and J are TRBV29-1 and TRBJ2-7; D remains unclear. The germline CDR1 and CDR2 sequences are SQVTM and ANQGSEA. The CDR3 totals 11 residues. The germline V and J ends were trimmed by 7 bases and 7 bases, with 14 bases remaining between them. CDR3 in DNA: TGCAGCGCCCGCGAATACGAAGAGCAGTACTTC. Translated, it gives CSAREYEEQYF.

This chain links TRBV7-9 with TRBJ2-3, with 9 bases aligning to TRBD2. V was clipped by 2 bases and J by 0 bases; unmatched bases: 0. The CDR3 is 15 residues long. Germline CDR1 SEHNR, CDR2 FQNEAQ (reference sequence). The chain's CDR3 is CASSLLAGSTDTQYF. DNA for the CDR3: TGTGCCAGCAGCTTACTAGCGGGAAGCACAGATACGCAGTATTTT.

This clone was counted many times. The J gene is TRBJ1-4, the V gene TRBV4-1; a possible D gene is TRBD1 (5 bases). V lost 2 bases, J lost 0 bases, and 7 bases lay in between. The CDR3 totals 15 residues. The V gene's germline CDR1 is MGHRA and CDR2 YSYEKL. The CDR3 loop is CASSQQGTTNEKLFF. In DNA, the CDR3 is TGCGCCAGCAGCCAACAGGGAACAACTAATGAAAAACTGTTTTTT.

The CDR3 loop is CASRSTPGQGDYGYTF. DNA for the CDR3: TGTGCCAGCAGATCTACACCGGGACAGGGGGACTATGGCTACACCTTC. The J gene is TRBJ1-2, the V gene TRBV28; 11 bases line up with TRBD1. Trimming took 6 bases from V and 3 from J; bases not matched to a gene: 9. Germline assignment: CDR1 MDHEN and CDR2 SYDVKM. This CDR3 contains 16 residues.

This clone was seen only a few times. The chain is built from TRBV19 and TRBJ1-2; TRBD1 might be the D (5 bases). CDR1 LNHDA and CDR2 SQIVND come from the germline V gene (reference sequence). The CDR3 loop spans 13 amino acids. Between the trimmed V and J ends, which lost 7 bases and 8 bases, there was a span of 17 bases. CDR3 nucleotides: TGTGCCAGTAAGGGGCCAGGGTACCGCGGCTACACCTTC. Protein sequence: CASKGPGYRGYTF.

V usage is TRBV7-8 and J usage is TRBJ2-7, with TRBD2 as a possible D gene (6 bases). The V and J ends lost 8 bases and 3 bases respectively, with 17 bases between them. The CDR3 has 14 residues. In germline, CDR1 is SGHVS, CDR2 FQNEAQ. The CDR3 is CASQGWRGYYEQYF. The CDR3 DNA reads as TGTGCCAGCCAGGGCTGGCGGGGCTACTACGAGCAGTACTTC.

The J gene is TRBJ2-7, the V gene TRBV19; 8 bases are shared with TRBD2. The trim removed 10 bases at V and 2 bases at J, leaving 13 bases unmatched. The CDR3 is 15 amino acids. Germline values: CDR1 LNHDA, CDR2 SQIVND (reference sequence). The CDR3 DNA reads as TGTGCCACCCACGCACGGGGGGGGAGACCCTACGAGCAGTACTTC. It specifies CATHARGGRPYEQYF.

The V and J genes are TRBV4-1 and TRBJ1-5; 9 nucleotides align to TRBD1. CDR3 length: 17 amino acids. V gave up 3 bases and J gave up 2 bases; unmatched junction bases: 8. Germline values: CDR1 MGHRA, CDR2 YSYEKL. The CDR3 bases are TGCGCCAGCAGCCAGCTTTTCACAGGGGGCGGCAATCAGCCCCAGCATTTT. Its translation is CASSQLFTGGGNQPQHF.

The chain links TRBV30 to TRBJ2-7, with TRBD1 identical over 9 bases. The germline V gene has CDR1 GTSNPN and CDR2 SVGIG (reference sequence). This CDR3 region has 14 residues. Trimming removed 5 bases from V and 2 bases from J; junction bases left unmatched: 7. CDR3 sequence: CAWVAGTGPYEQYF. The CDR3 DNA is TGTGCCTGGGTCGCCGGGACAGGGCCCTACGAGCAGTACTTC.